The 8 T cell receptor beta chains below were found in one sample sequenced in a study of regulatory T cells in long-lasting Graves disease. Described time point: persistent/refractory GD, antithyroid drugs over 5 years with positive TRAb. Following extraction of RNA from PBMCs, that RNA was used to make the TCR library. Building of the TCR beta libraries involved iRepertoire HTBI primers and Arm-PCR of CDR3 regions. TCRdb re-called the multiplex PCR reads with MiXCR, one entry per CDR3 protein. Of roughly 700,000 distinct CDR3 sequences listed, 30% were seen once; the top ten hold roughly 46%. Sample: peripheral blood mononuclear cells (PBMCs), taken when the disease was refractory, from a patient treated with antithyroid drugs. These receptors all come from a female donor with Graves disease.

This chain uses TRBV15 with TRBJ1-4; D gene unclear. V was trimmed by 1 base and J by 5 bases, leaving 11 bases between them. The CDR3 sequence is 15 residues long. Germline values: CDR1 LNHNV, CDR2 YYDKDF (reference sequence). The CDR3, as DNA: TGTGCCACCAGCAGAGTTTCAGTGTTGAATGAAAAACTGTTTTTT. It yields the protein CATSRVSVLNEKLFF.

A word on this clonotype: The junction and the germline gene differ at one end; a read error may be behind it. CDR3 DNA: TGTGCCAGCAGCGACGGACCAAATCGGCAGGAGCAGTACTTC. It is translated as CASSDGPNRQEQYF. J is TRBJ2-7 and V is TRBV5-1; no firm D call. Germline values: CDR1 SGHRS, CDR2 YFSETQ. This CDR3 is 14 amino acids long.

This clonotype was seen at least ten times. This chain connects TRBV28 to TRBJ1-6; 8 bases fit TRBD1. J was trimmed by 9 bases and V by 2 bases; bases with no gene match: 3. The CDR3 length is 14 residues. Germline V gives CDR1 MDHEN, CDR2 SYDVKM. CDR3 residues: CASSLQGAASPLHF. In DNA form, the CDR3 reads TGTGCCAGCAGTTTACAGGGGGCGGCTTCACCCCTCCACTTT.

The rearrangement joins TRBV20-1 to TRBJ1-2; 7 bases fit TRBD1. Germline CDR1 is DFQATT and CDR2 is SNEGSKA (reference sequence). V lost 3 bases and J lost 0; bases outside the gene matches: 4. This CDR3 spans 14 amino acids. CDR3 sequence reads: CSARRDRTNYGYTF. CDR3 bases: TGCAGTGCTAGGCGGGACAGAACTAACTATGGCTACACCTTC.

J is TRBJ1-1 and V is TRBV7-3; D is uncertain. The CDR3 sequence is 14 residues long. Trimming left V 0 bases short and J 5 bases short, with 10 bases between. Germline values: CDR1 SGHTA, CDR2 FQGTGA. The CDR3 nucleotides are TGTGCCAGCAGCTTAACGTCGGGGAGGACTGAAGCTTTCTTT. Its translation is CASSLTSGRTEAFF.

This chain connects TRBV29-1 to TRBJ2-2; maybe TRBD1 (6 bases). This CDR3 region has 14 residues. V dropped 0 bases and J dropped 4 bases, with 9 bases sitting between them. From germline, CDR1 is SQVTM and CDR2 ANQGSEA. CDR3 residues: CSVEDRGGTGELFF. CDR3 in DNA: TGCAGCGTTGAAGACAGGGGTGGCACCGGGGAGCTGTTTTTT.

With respect to this clonotype: The junction shows a germline mismatch at one end, possibly a read error. The chain combines TRBV5-1 with TRBJ1-1, with TRBD1 matching 10 bases. The length of the CDR3 is 17 residues. Per the germline V gene, CDR1 is SGHRS and CDR2 is YFSETQ. The CDR3 protein is CASSLTGTGVTNTEASF. CDR3 sequence (DNA): TGCGCCAGCAGCCTGACCGGGACAGGGGTCACGAACACTGAAGCTTCCTTT.

The V call is TRBV19, the J call TRBJ1-2; D is perhaps TRBD1 (6 bases). With 5 bases removed from V and 4 bases from J, the gap between germline ends came to 17 bases. Germline loops: CDR1 LNHDA, CDR2 SQIVND (reference sequence). The CDR3 covers 15 residues. CDR3 DNA: TGTGCCAGTAGTTCCCCGGGGGCTCGGAGCTATGGCTACACCTTC. This codes for CASSSPGARSYGYTF.